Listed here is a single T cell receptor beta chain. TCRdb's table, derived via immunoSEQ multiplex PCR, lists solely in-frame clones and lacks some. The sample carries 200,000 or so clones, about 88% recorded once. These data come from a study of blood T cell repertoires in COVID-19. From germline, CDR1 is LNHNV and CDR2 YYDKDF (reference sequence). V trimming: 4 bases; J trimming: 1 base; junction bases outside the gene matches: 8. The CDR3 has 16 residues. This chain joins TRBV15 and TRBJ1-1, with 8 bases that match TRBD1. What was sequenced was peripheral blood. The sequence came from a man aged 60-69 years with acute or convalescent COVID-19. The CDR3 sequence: CATSNSGGAGNTEAFF. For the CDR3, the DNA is TGTGCCACCAGCAATTCAGGGGGCGCGGGGAACACTGAAGCTTTCTTT.